These 6 T cell receptor beta chains were all obtained from the same sample, sequenced in a study of metastatic and nonmetastatic thyroid tumors. With MiXCR, TCRdb called clones anew from the PCR reads. Among 21,000 or so clones listed, roughly 16% were seen once. Treatment of any kind had been given to no patient before thyroid surgery. Sequencing input: blood. These receptor sequences come from a female donor with papillary thyroid cancer or a benign thyroid nodule (not recorded which). Some clones in this sample may be carry-over from other donors' samples.

The chain recombines TRBV6-1 with TRBJ2-7, with D unresolved. The CDR3 is 11 residues long. V lost 7 bases and J 3 bases, leaving 7 bases between the germline ends. Germline V CDR1 and CDR2: MNHNS, SASEGT. DNA for the CDR3: TGTGCCAGCATTCATAACTACGAGCAGTACTTC. Translated: CASIHNYEQYF.

This clone was seen a few times. V usage is TRBV11-2 and J usage is TRBJ2-7; D not certain. The CDR3 is made up of 16 amino acids. V lost 0 bases and J lost 5, with 17 bases in between. Germline CDR1 and CDR2: SGHAT and FQNNGV. As DNA, the CDR3 is TGTGCCAGCAGCTTAGATCTGGGCCCGATGGGTAACGAGCAGTACTTC. Its protein product is CASSLDLGPMGNEQYF.

This clone was seen many times. V usage is TRBV7-3 and J usage is TRBJ1-1; D remains unclear. Germline V gene data show CDR1 as SGHTA and CDR2 as FQGTGA. This CDR3 has 13 residues. V was shortened by 2 bases and J by 3 bases, with 7 bases between the two germline ends. This chain's CDR3 is CASSLFGDTEAFF. The CDR3, as DNA: TGTGCCAGCAGCTTATTTGGCGACACTGAAGCTTTCTTT.

This clone was seen repeatedly, ten times or more. The chain carries TRBV5-5 and TRBJ2-2, with D possibly TRBD1 on 6 matching bases. There are 15 residues in the CDR3. V lost 4 bases and J lost 1, with 11 bases in between. Germline V gives CDR1 SGHKS, CDR2 YYEKEE (reference sequence). CDR3 DNA: TGTGCCAGCAGCCCCATAGGGGGGAACACCGGGGAGCTGTTTTTT. Protein sequence: CASSPIGGNTGELFF.

The V and J genes are TRBV30 and TRBJ2-7, with 7 bases identical to TRBD1. CDR1 and CDR2 from the germline V gene are GTSNPN and SVGIG (reference sequence). Trimming took 0 bases from V and 4 from J; bases not matched to a gene: 6. The CDR3 contains 14 residues. CDR3 amino acids: CAWSVAGTAYEQYF. In nucleotides, the CDR3 is TGTGCCTGGAGTGTAGCAGGGACAGCTTACGAGCAGTACTTC.

This clone was detected ten times or more. This rearrangement joins TRBV28 to TRBJ1-5; D might be TRBD1 (6 bases). Trimming removed 8 bases from V and 0 bases from J, with 11 bases in between. This CDR3 comprises 14 residues. Per the germline V gene, CDR1 is MDHEN and CDR2 is SYDVKM. The CDR3 bases are TGTGCCAGCCGGACAGCAGATAGCAATCAGCCCCAGCATTTT. Protein sequence: CASRTADSNQPQHF.